These T cell receptor beta chains were read from a single sample in a study of shared clonotypes between healthy human individuals. Profiled with immunoSEQ multiplex PCR; TCRdb holds only in-frame clones, not every one. The sample carries about 2 million clones, 85% to 95% recorded once. Sample: naive CD8+ T cells sorted from blood. The receptors derive from a young man in good health. The CDR3 runs from the conserved cysteine through the conserved F or W. The D gene is left open where the match is weak. Expanded clones get a size class; other rows say once, few or many, or leave the size out.

TRBJ1-4,NA,NA,TRBV7-9,CASSLAYNEKLFF
TRBJ2-7,once,NA,TRBV11-2,CASSLDLGYYEQYF
TRBJ2-7,once,NA,TRBV7-6,CASSPWDSMGEQYF
TRBJ2-7,NA,TRBD1,TRBV19,CASSIGQGFLYEQYF
TRBJ2-5,NA,TRBD1,TRBV9,CASSDRDRVETQYF
TRBJ1-4,NA,TRBD1,TRBV28,CASSLTGARNEKLFF
TRBJ2-7,once,NA,TRBV19,CASSIQVDGYEQYF
TRBJ1-5,NA,NA,TRBV2,CASSEIFGVNQPQHF
TRBJ1-1,NA,TRBD1,TRBV5-1,CASSWGDREITEAFF
TRBJ2-3,NA,NA,TRBV4-3,CASSQVYQGIVTDTQYF
TRBJ2-7,few,NA,TRBV19,CASSIRSGLGYEQYF
TRBJ1-1,NA,NA,TRBV6-6,CASSPPQGHMNTEAFF
TRBJ1-3,NA,TRBD1,TRBV11-2,CASSLGPNLGGAFGNTIYF
TRBJ2-1,NA,TRBD2,TRBV9,CASSVDTSGRYNEQFF
TRBJ2-7,NA,NA,TRBV7-8,CASSLASSYEQYF
TRBJ2-7,NA,NA,TRBV4-1,CASSHSVFQSYEQYF
TRBJ2-7,NA,NA,TRBV6-5,CASSYSTGASLYEQYF
TRBJ1-3,NA,NA,TRBV4-1,CASSPVDRMSSGNTIYF
TRBJ2-5,NA,TRBD1,TRBV7-9,CASSLGDRGETQYF
TRBJ2-1,once,TRBD2,TRBV10-3,CAISEQTSDEQFF
TRBJ2-7,NA,NA,TRBV5-1,CASSILQGSEQYF
TRBJ2-5,NA,NA,TRBV7-9,CASSFIESQETQYF
TRBJ2-7,NA,NA,TRBV7-6,CASSLQQGYEQYF
TRBJ2-1,NA,NA,TRBV25-1,CASSEYGTGPYNEQFF
TRBJ2-7,NA,TRBD1,TRBV27,CASSAAGTEYEQYF
TRBJ1-2,few,NA,TRBV14,CASSHGGPGYGYTF
TRBJ2-1,NA,TRBD1,TRBV6-5,CASSYSGTGAYNEQFF
TRBJ2-5,NA,NA,TRBV25-1,CASSAQETQYF
TRBJ1-2,NA,NA,TRBV5-4,CASSFRGEDGYTF
TRBJ1-4,once,NA,TRBV11-2,CASSPPDDPNEKLFF
TRBJ2-4,NA,NA,TRBV6-5,CASSQTYLGIQYF
TRBJ2-3,NA,TRBD1,TRBV7-6,CASSHNGQGFITDTQYF
TRBJ2-5,NA,NA,TRBV7-6,CASSSETGLQETQYF
TRBJ2-3,NA,NA,TRBV10-3,CAIGEGTDTQYF
TRBJ2-1,NA,TRBD2,TRBV4-2,CASSQASGTYNEQFF
TRBJ2-3,NA,TRBD1,TRBV30,CAWGQGVKDTQYF
TRBJ1-6,NA,NA,TRBV4-1,CASSQESGGVSLHF
TRBJ2-2,once,NA,TRBV6-5,CASSGAWEGELFF
TRBJ1-2,NA,TRBD1,TRBV14,CASSPVQGPYGYTF
TRBJ2-3,NA,TRBD2,TRBV9,CASSVMGLEGTDTQYF
TRBJ2-3,NA,NA,TRBV14,CASSQGPLTSTDTQYF
TRBJ1-1,NA,TRBD1,TRBV5-6,CASSLEGGIAFF
TRBJ2-2,NA,NA,TRBV6-5,CASSYTDVLNGGELFF
TRBJ2-7,NA,TRBD1,TRBV7-3,CASSLTGAGYEQYF